A selection of T cell receptor beta chains follows, all from one sample in a study of blood T cell repertoires in COVID-19. Libraries were prepared by immunoSEQ multiplex PCR; TCRdb keeps only in-frame clonotypes and omits some of them. The sample carries about 230,000 clones, around 86% recorded once. Sequencing was performed on peripheral blood. The receptors derive from a middle-aged man with COVID-19, enrolled during active disease. CDR3s include the opening cysteine and the closing phenylalanine or tryptophan. The order of the fields is J gene, V gene, CDR3 protein.

>TRBJ1-6|TRBV10-3
CAISELSGNSSPLHF
>TRBJ2-2|TRBV19
CASRDDYTGELFF
>TRBJ2-7|TRBV30
CAWSVAGGNYEQYF
>TRBJ2-3|TRBV2
CASAGTSGRATDTQYF
>TRBJ2-3|TRBV7-6
CASSLVQGSGVSDTQYF
>TRBJ2-3|TRBV5-1
CASSLGLSGSTDTQYF
>TRBJ2-2|TRBV18
CASSPATGGYTNTGELFF
>TRBJ2-6|TRBV9
CASSVATQGRSSGANVLTF
>TRBJ2-7|TRBV9
CASSGGLAGPTYEQYF
>TRBJ1-3|TRBV10-3
CAISESEGVYGNTIYF
>TRBJ2-1|TRBV2
CASSPQGYEQFF
>TRBJ2-7|TRBV4-3
CASSQGWDRVPYEQYF